This TCR beta chain stems from a study of cytomegalovirus exposure and HLA in healthy donors. At the level of the study: From HLA-typed donors, an early data release held 70 million to 95 million unique TCRs. General study findings and limits: A later analysis reportedly identified an Asian-associated ancestry cluster as carrying fewer N-insertions than the roughly 670-donor mean. Generally TCR sequences proved uncommon, though certain public TCRs appeared in numerous donors.

PCR employed 60 Vbeta and 13 Jbeta primers. Libraries were prepared by immunoSEQ multiplex PCR; TCRdb keeps only in-frame clonotypes and omits some of them. The data hold 100,000 to 150,000 clones, with roughly 83% observed a single time. Regarding this clone: The antigen remains undetermined.

The CDR3 consists of 18 residues. This chain joins TRBV21-1 and TRBJ2-7; the table assigns TRBD2, which was not confirmed against the DNA. TRBV21-1 is shown as a pseudogene. This clonotype was sampled from a man younger than 35 in good health and CMV-seronegative. Material for sequencing was PBMCs. CDR3 amino acids: CASSKPKLAEISSYEQYV. CDR3 nucleotide sequence: TGTGCCAGCAGCAAACCGAAACTAGCGGAAATCAGCTCCTACGAGCAGTACGTC.